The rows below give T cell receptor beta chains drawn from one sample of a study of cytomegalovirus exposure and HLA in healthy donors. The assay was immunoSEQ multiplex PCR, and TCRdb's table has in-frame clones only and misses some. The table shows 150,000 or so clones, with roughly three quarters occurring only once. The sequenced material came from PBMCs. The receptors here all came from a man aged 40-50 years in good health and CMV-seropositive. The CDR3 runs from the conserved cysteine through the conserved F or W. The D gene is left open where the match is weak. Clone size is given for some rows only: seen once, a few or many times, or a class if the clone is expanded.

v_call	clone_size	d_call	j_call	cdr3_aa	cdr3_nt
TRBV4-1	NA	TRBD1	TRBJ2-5	CASSQAGTGGETQYF	TGCGCCAGCAGCCAGGCCGGGACAGGGGGAGAGACCCAGTACTTC
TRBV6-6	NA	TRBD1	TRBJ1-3	CASSPPGGQSGNTIYF	TGTGCCAGCAGTCCACCAGGGGGTCAATCTGGAAACACCATATATTTT
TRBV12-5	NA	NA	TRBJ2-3	CASGLGVHTDTQYF	TGTGCTAGTGGTTTAGGGGTTCACACAGATACGCAGTATTTT
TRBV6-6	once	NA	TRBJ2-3	CASSAVVSSTDTQYF	TGTGCCAGCAGTGCCGTAGTGTCTAGCACAGATACGCAGTATTTT
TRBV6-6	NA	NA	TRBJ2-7	CASLLGHEQYF	TGTGCCAGCCTGCTGGGGCACGAGCAGTACTTC
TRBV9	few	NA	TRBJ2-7	CASSVGSGRGAREQYF	TGTGCCAGCAGCGTAGGTTCTGGTCGGGGGGCCAGGGAGCAGTACTTC
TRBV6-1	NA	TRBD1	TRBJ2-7	CASAGGSYEQYF	TGTGCCAGCGCAGGGGGTAGCTACGAGCAGTACTTC
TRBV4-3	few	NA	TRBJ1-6	CASSQDFARNSPLHF	TGCGCCAGCAGCCAAGATTTTGCTCGGAATTCACCCCTCCACTTT
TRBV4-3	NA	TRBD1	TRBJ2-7	CASSQDPLPDRASSYEQYF	TGCGCCAGCAGCCAAGATCCCCTCCCCGACAGGGCTAGCTCCTACGAGCAGTACTTC
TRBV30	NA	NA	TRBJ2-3	CAWNGQGKDTQYF	TGTGCCTGGAACGGGCAGGGAAAAGATACGCAGTATTTT
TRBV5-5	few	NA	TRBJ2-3	CASSLGGVRTDTQYF	TGTGCCAGCAGCTTGGGCGGGGTACGCACAGATACGCAGTATTTT
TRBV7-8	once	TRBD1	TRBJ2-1	CASSFDRVGLGPGYNEQFF	TGTGCCAGCAGTTTTGACAGGGTAGGCCTGGGGCCGGGGTACAATGAGCAGTTCTTC
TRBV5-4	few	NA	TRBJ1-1	CASSSAGEAFF	TGTGCCAGCAGCTCAGCAGGTGAAGCTTTCTTT
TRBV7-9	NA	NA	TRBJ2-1	CASSSSFPVEQFF	TGTGCCAGCAGCTCCTCCTTCCCCGTTGAGCAGTTCTTC
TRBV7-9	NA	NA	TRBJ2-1	CASSLMSNEQFF	TGTGCCAGCAGCTTAATGAGCAATGAGCAGTTCTTC
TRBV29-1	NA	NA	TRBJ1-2	CSVEGRKRGYTF	TGCAGCGTTGAGGGGAGAAAGAGGGGCTACACCTTC
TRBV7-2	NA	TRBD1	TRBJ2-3	CASSQQGATDTQYF	TGTGCCAGCAGCCAACAGGGGGCAACAGATACGCAGTATTTT
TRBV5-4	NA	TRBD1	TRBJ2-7	CASSRQGVSSYEQYF	TGTGCCAGCAGCAGACAGGGGGTGTCCTCCTACGAGCAGTACTTC
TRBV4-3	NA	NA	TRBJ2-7	CASSQDKIGYEQYF	TGCGCCAGCAGCCAGGATAAGATCGGGTACGAGCAGTACTTC
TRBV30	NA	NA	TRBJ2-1	CAWSVIGVARQFF	TGTGCCTGGAGTGTAATCGGGGTCGCCCGTCAGTTCTTC
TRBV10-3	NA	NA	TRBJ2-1	CAISELAPQGNEQFF	TGTGCCATCAGTGAGTTGGCGCCCCAGGGTAATGAGCAGTTCTTC
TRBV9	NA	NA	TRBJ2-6	CASSVAQGTGANVLTF	TGTGCCAGCAGCGTAGCCCAGGGGACCGGGGCCAACGTCCTGACTTTC
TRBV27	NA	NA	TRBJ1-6	CASSSPSRRDNSPLHF	TGTGCCAGCAGTTCCCCTTCCCGGCGGGATAATTCACCCCTCCACTTT
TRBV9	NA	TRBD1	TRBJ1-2	CASSGDRPNYGYTF	TGTGCCAGCAGCGGGGACAGACCTAACTATGGCTACACCTTC
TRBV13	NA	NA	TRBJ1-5	CASSLVGGGNQPQHF	TGTGCCAGCAGTTTAGTGGGGGGAGGCAATCAGCCCCAGCATTTT
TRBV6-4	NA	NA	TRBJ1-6	CASRGSLNSPLHF	TGTGCCAGCCGGGGGTCGTTGAATTCACCCCTCCACTTT
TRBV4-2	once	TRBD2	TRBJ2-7	CASRKVGTSATYEQYF	TGTGCCAGCAGAAAAGTGGGGACTAGCGCGACCTACGAGCAGTACTTC
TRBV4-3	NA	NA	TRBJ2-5	CASSTQGGGQETQYF	TGCGCCAGCAGCACACAGGGGGGGGGCCAAGAGACCCAGTACTTC
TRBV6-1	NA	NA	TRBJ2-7	CASSEAEGTYEQYF	TGTGCCAGCAGTGAAGCGGAAGGGACTTACGAGCAGTACTTC
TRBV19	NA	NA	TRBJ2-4	CASSIDRATNIQYF	TGTGCCAGTAGTATAGACAGGGCCACAAACATTCAGTACTTC
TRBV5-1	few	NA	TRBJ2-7	CASSLAGGETYEQYF	TGCGCCAGCAGCTTGGCTGGGGGCGAGACCTACGAGCAGTACTTC
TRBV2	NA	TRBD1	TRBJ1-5	CASSDRTGDPGPQHF	TGTGCCAGCAGTGATAGGACAGGGGACCCGGGGCCCCAGCATTTT
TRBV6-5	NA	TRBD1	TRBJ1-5	CASRPQGGGNQPQHF	TGTGCCAGCAGGCCACAGGGGGGCGGCAATCAGCCCCAGCATTTT
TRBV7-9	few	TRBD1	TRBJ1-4	CSSSSDRGSYGNEKLFF	TGTTCCAGCAGCTCGGACAGGGGCAGTTACGGTAATGAAAAACTGTTTTTT
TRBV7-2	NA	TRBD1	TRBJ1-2	CASSLGQGVVGYTF	TGTGCCAGCAGCTTGGGACAGGGCGTAGTGGGCTACACCTTC
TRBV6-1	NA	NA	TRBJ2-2	CASSEWAGLANTGELFF	TGTGCCAGCAGTGAATGGGCGGGGCTTGCTAACACCGGGGAGCTGTTTTTT
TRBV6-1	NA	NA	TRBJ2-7	CASSLTRNSYEQYF	TGTGCCAGCAGTTTGACGAGGAATTCCTACGAGCAGTACTTC
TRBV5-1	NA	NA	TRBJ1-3	CASSLGSPNTIYF	TGCGCCAGCAGCTTGGGCAGTCCAAACACCATATATTTT
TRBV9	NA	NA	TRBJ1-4	CASSVGPTTNEKLFF	TGTGCCAGCAGCGTAGGTCCCACAACTAATGAAAAACTGTTTTTT
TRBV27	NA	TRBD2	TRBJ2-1	CASSSSSGLAGAPGYEQFF	TGTGCCAGCAGTTCCTCCTCTGGACTAGCGGGGGCGCCAGGGTACGAGCAGTTCTTC
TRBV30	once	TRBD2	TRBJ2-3	CAWTPGLAGGTDTQYF	TGTGCCTGGACTCCGGGACTAGCGGGCGGAACAGATACGCAGTATTTT
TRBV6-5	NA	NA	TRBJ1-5	CASSRSRNQPQHF	TGTGCCAGCAGTAGGAGTAGGAATCAGCCCCAGCATTTT
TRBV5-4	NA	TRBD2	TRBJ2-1	CASSSGLAGGTGKQFF	TGTGCCAGCAGTTCCGGACTAGCGGGGGGGACGGGGAAGCAGTTCTTC
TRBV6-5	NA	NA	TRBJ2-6	CASSTRGSGANVLTF	TGTGCCAGCAGTACCAGGGGCTCTGGGGCCAACGTCCTGACTTTC
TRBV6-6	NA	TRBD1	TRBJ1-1	CASSRRTGGTEAFF	TGTGCCAGCAGTCGAAGGACAGGGGGCACTGAAGCTTTCTTT
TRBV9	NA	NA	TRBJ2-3	CASSTHPQDTQYF	TGTGCCAGCAGCACTCACCCGCAAGATACGCAGTATTTT
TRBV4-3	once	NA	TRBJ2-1	CASSQDRPGEEGEQFF	TGCGCCAGCAGCCAAGATCGGCCCGGCGAGGAGGGTGAGCAGTTCTTC
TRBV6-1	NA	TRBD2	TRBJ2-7	CASSEVPAGGNDEQYF	TGTGCCAGCAGTGAAGTTCCAGCGGGGGGAAACGACGAGCAGTACTTC
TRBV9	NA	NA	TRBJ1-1	CASSAKNTEAFF	TGTGCCAGCAGCGCTAAGAACACTGAAGCTTTCTTT
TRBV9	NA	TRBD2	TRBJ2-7	CASSNPGLAGGEQYF	TGTGCCAGCAGCAATCCGGGACTAGCGGGGGGAGAGCAGTACTTC
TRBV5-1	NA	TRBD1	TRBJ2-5	CASSVGGRETQYF	TGCGCCAGCAGCGTAGGGGGCAGAGAGACCCAGTACTTC